This T cell receptor (beta chain) was sequenced for a study of preoperative IRX-2 immunotherapy in early breast cancer. Sequencing was performed with immunoSEQ multiplex PCR; in TCRdb, only in-frame clones are kept and a portion is missing. The sample contains more than 20,000 clones, more than 65% of which appear only once. The CDR3 totals 14 residues. Per the germline V gene, CDR1 is MNHGY and CDR2 is SAAAGT. Between the trimmed V and J ends, which lost 0 bases and 2 bases, there was a span of 7 bases. The treatment was: preoperative locoregional IRX-2 cytokine immunotherapy. Preoperative locoregional IRX-2 cytokine immunotherapy was tested in the phase Ib source study.

This TCR was recovered from a human donor with breast cancer. Here the sequenced sample was lymph node tissue, taken before IRX-2 immunotherapy. The chain combines TRBV6-8 with TRBJ2-5; D gene uncertain. The CDR3: CASSYSNAQETQYF. CDR3 DNA sequence: TGTGCCAGCAGTTACTCGAACGCTCAAGAGACCCAGTACTTC.